This T cell receptor (beta chain) was observed in a study of PD-L1 blockade in urothelial cancer. Turning to the study itself: Administration of atezolizumab to patients began in the mid-2010s, at 1,200 mg intravenously every 3 weeks. The authors examined blood 3 weeks (second dose) and 6 weeks after treatment start.

CDR1 MDHEN and CDR2 SYDVKM come from the germline V gene. CDR3 length: 16 residues. Between the trimmed V and J ends, which lost 3 bases and 3 bases, there was a span of 17 bases. The method was immunoSEQ multiplex PCR; TCRdb's version includes in-frame clones alone and lacks a portion of them. The sample lists 40,000 or so clones, about four fifths occurring once. Each patient contributed between 1 and 8 total time points of blood mononuclear cells, pretreatment and during treatment. The sequenced sample was PBMCs, obtained around atezolizumab (anti-PD-L1) treatment. The sequence was collected from a man in his 70s with urothelial cancer. The chain combines TRBV28 with TRBJ1-1, with D possibly being TRBD1 (5 bases). The CDR3 sequence is CASSFGRRGLYTEAFF. For the CDR3, the DNA is TGTGCCAGCAGTTTTGGGCGGAGGGGTTTATACACTGAAGCTTTCTTT.